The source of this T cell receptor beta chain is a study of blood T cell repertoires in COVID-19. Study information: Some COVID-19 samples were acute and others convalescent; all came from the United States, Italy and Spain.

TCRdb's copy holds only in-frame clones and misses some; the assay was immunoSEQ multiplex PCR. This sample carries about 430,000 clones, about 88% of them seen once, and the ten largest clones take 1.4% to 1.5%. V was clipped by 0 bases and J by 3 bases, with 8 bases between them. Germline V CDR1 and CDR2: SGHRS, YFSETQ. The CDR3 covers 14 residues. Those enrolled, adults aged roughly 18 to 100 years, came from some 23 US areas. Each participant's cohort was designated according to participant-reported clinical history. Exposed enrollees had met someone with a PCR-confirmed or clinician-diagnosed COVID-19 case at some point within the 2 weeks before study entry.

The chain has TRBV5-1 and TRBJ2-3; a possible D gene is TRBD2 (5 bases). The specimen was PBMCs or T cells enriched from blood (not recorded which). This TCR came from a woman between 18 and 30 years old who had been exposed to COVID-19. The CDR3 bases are TGCGCCAGCAGCTTGGGAGCGGAGACAGATACGCAGTATTTT. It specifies CASSLGAETDTQYF.